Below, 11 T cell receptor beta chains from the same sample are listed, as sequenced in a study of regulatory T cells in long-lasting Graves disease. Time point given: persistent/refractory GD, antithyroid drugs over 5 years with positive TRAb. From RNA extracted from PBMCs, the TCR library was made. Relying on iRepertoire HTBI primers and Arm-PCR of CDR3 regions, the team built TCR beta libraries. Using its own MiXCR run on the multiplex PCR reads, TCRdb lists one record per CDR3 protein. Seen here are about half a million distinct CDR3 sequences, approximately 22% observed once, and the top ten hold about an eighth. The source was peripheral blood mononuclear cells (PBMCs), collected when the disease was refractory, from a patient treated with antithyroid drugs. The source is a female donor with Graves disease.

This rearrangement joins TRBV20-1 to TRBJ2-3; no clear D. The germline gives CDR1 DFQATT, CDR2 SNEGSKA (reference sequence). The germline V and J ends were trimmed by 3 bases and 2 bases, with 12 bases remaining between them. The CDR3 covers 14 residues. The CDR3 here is CSASTDKPTDTQYF. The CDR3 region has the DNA TGCAGTGCTAGTACCGACAAACCCACAGATACGCAGTATTTT.

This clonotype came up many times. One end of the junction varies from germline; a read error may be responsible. This chain's CDR3 is CASTLRVTGELFF. CDR3 coding DNA: TGTGCCAGCACTTTACGGGTCACCGGGGAGCTGTTTTTT. The rearrangement joins TRBV28 to TRBJ2-2; D ambiguous. This CDR3 has 13 amino acids. CDR1 MDHEN and CDR2 SYDVKM come from the germline V gene.

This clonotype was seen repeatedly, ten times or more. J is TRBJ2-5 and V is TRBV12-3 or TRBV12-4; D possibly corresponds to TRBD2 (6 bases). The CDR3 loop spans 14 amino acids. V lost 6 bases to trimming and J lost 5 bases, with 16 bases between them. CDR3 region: CASSQTREMETQYF. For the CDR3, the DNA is TGTGCCAGCAGCCAAACACGGGAGATGGAGACCCAGTACTTC.

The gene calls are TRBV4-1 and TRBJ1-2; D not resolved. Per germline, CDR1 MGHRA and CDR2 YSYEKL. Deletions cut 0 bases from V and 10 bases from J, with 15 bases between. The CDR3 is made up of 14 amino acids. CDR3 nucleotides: TGCGCCAGCAGCCAAGATGAGTTGCCGGGAGACTACACCTTC. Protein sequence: CASSQDELPGDYTF.

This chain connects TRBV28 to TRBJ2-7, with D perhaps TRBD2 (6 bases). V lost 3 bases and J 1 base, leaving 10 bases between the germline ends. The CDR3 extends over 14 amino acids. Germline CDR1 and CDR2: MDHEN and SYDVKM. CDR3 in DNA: TGTGCCAGCAGTTTCCCGGGGAGGTCCTACGAGCAGTACTTC. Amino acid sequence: CASSFPGRSYEQYF.

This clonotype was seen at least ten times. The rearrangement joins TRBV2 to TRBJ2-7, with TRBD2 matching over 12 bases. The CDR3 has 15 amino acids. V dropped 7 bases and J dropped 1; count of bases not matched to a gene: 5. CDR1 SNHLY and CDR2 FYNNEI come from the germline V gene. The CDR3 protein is CASKTSGSASYEQYF. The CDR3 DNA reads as TGTGCCAGCAAGACTAGCGGGAGTGCATCCTACGAGCAGTACTTC.

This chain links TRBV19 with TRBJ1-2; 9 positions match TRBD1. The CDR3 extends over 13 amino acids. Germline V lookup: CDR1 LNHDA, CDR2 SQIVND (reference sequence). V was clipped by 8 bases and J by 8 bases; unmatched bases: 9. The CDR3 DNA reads TGTGCCAGTCACAAACAGGGGGCGGACGGCTACACCTTC. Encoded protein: CASHKQGADGYTF.

The CDR3 coding sequence is TGCGCCAGCAGCCTCTATGATGGGGGCGAATCACCCCTCCACTTT. Translating it yields CASSLYDGGESPLHF. This sequence joins TRBV5-1 and TRBJ1-6, with D maybe TRBD1 (6 bases). The germline V gene encodes CDR1 SGHRS and CDR2 YFSETQ. Trimming cost V 4 bases and J 10 bases, with 18 bases left between them. The CDR3 sequence is 15 residues long. Filled out from reference TRBV5-1 and TRBJ1-6, the complete variable domain reads KAGVTQTPRYLIKTRGQQVTLSCSPISGHRSVSWYQQTPGQGLQFLFEYFSETQRNKGNFPGRFSGRQFSNSRSEMNVSTLELGDSALYLCASSLYDGGESPLHFGNGTRLTVT.

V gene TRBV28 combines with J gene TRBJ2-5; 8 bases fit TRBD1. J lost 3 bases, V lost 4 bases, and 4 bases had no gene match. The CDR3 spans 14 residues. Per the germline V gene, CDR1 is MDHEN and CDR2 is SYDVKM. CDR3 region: CASSSAGGEETQYF. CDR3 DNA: TGTGCCAGCAGTTCCGCAGGGGGCGAAGAGACCCAGTACTTC. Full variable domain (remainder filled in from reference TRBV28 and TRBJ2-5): DVKVTQSSRYLVKRTGEKVFLECVQDMDHENMFWYRQDPGLGLRLIYFSYDVKMKEKGDIPEGYSVSREKKERFSLILESASTNQTSMYLCASSSAGGEETQYFGPGTRLLVL.

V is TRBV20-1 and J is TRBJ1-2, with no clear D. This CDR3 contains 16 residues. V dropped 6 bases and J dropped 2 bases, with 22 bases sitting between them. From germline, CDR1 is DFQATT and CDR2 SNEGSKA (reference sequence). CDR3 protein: CSAATDSGSKNYGYTF. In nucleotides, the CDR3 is TGCAGTGCCGCGACCGATTCAGGCTCCAAGAACTATGGCTACACCTTC.

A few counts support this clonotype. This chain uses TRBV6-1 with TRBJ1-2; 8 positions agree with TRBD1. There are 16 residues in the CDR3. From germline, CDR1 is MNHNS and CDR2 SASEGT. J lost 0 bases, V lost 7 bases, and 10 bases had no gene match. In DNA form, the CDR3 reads TGTGCCAGCACCAGACAGGGGTCTCCTTCTAACTATGGCTACACCTTC. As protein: CASTRQGSPSNYGYTF.